This T cell receptor beta chain was captured by sequencing in a study of beta chain features in type 1 diabetes. In the study overall: Cell yields, gender and age were comparable in patients and healthy donors.

This clone was seen once. The antigen is not known. Using CD45RO/CCR7/CD25/CD127/CD95/CD27, CD4+ naive, central memory, regulatory and stem cell-like memory cells were sorted. All of the sorted populations showed purity greater than 98%. The CDR3 extends over 14 amino acids. With 8 bases clipped from V and 4 bases from J, the junction kept 11 bases outside the gene matches. CDR1 is SQVTM and CDR2 is ANQGSEA in the germline V gene. General study points: Across patients, naive, central memory and Treg TCRB repertoires exhibited apparently greater similarity than was observed across healthy donors.

The sequenced template was cDNA made from the entire isolated RNA. Profiling relied on immunoSEQ multiplex PCR, and the TCRdb table lists in-frame clones only, not all of them. This repertoire shows 35,000 or so clones, almost 65% found once; its top ten account for around 2%. The sequencing sample was made of Tregs from blood. V gene TRBV29-1 combines with J gene TRBJ1-1; TRBD1 agrees at 9 bases. The TCR was taken from a woman aged 25 to 39 in good health. The DNA of the CDR3 is TGCAGCTTGGGACAGGGAGGGTTCGGCACTGAAGCTTTCTTT. The encoded protein is CSLGQGGFGTEAFF.